The source of this T cell receptor (beta chain) is a study of T cells after yellow fever vaccination. Study details: In the case of low-cell-number fractions, SMART-Seq v4 Ultra Low Input was used for preparation. Findings and limits, study-wide: Most primary-vaccination clones reappeared after the booster (around 95% CD4, 75% to 90% CD8). CD4 and CD8 compartments shared a small share of clonotypes, likely from convergent recombination.

Regarding this clonotype: The antigen is unknown.

Germline V gives CDR1 LGHNA, CDR2 YSLEER. The CDR3 has 15 amino acids. Unmatched junction bases numbered 3, after V lost 3 bases and J lost 5 bases. 5'RACE template switching generated TCR cDNA, adding a universal primer site and UMIs. A single record per CDR3 protein comes from TCRdb applying MiXCR to the 5' RACE reads. The top ten clones hold roughly 18% of a sample with more than 350,000 distinct CDR3 sequences, around 10% of them seen once. The source is a man aged 18 to 29 who received the YFV17D yellow fever vaccine. V is TRBV4-3 and J is TRBJ1-3; 11 bases fit TRBD1. The source material was PBMCs, sampled on the day of the first yellow fever vaccination. The CDR3 loop is CASSQDRGPRNTIYF. For the CDR3, the DNA is TGCGCCAGCAGCCAGGACAGGGGGCCGAGAAACACCATATATTTT.